This T cell receptor (beta chain) was sequenced during a study of blood T cell repertoires in COVID-19. Study as a whole: In each case, the material was cDNA or gDNA derived from T cells, B-cell-depleted T cells, or PBMCs.

Assay: immunoSEQ multiplex PCR; the TCRdb copy retains only in-frame clones and omits some. This sample has about 72,000 clones, with approximately 85% found just once. J gave up 6 bases and V 5 bases, and 15 bases lay outside the gene matches. The CDR3 runs 17 residues. Germline V gives CDR1 GTSNPN, CDR2 SVGIG (reference sequence). Material for sequencing was peripheral blood. The rearrangement uses TRBV30 and TRBJ2-7; 14 nucleotides line up with TRBD2. This sequence was found in an elderly woman with active or convalescent COVID-19. The CDR3 region has the DNA TGTGCCTGGGACTTCCTACGACGGACTAGCGGGGGGTTCGAGCAGTACTTC. Translated: CAWDFLRRTSGGFEQYF.